This TCR beta chain appears in the sequencing data of a study of cytomegalovirus exposure and HLA in healthy donors. Findings of the study overall: Most TCR sequences showed up rarely, but some public TCRs showed up in many donors. That first-cohort TCR clusters tended to co-occur in the approximately 110 validation repertoires was found in a later analysis. High sensitivity and specificity were reportedly achieved when the classifier diagnosed cytomegalovirus status.

J was trimmed by 4 bases and V by 0 bases; bases with no gene match: 2. Germline CDR1 LNHNV, CDR2 YYDKDF (reference sequence). This CDR3 comprises 14 residues. The donors formed part of the roughly 110-subject validation cohort, distinct from the roughly 620-subject first cohort. Remarks on this clone: Its antigen is unknown.

Sequencing used immunoSEQ multiplex PCR; TCRdb keeps in-frame clones, though not all of them. In the table there are 150,000 to 180,000 clones, roughly 86% of which are singletons. V gene TRBV15 combines with J gene TRBJ1-2; TRBD1 matches at 7 bases. The receptor comes from a human donor in good health. Sequencing input: PBMCs. Here the CDR3 reads CATSRDGQAYGYTF. CDR3 sequence (DNA): TGTGCCACCAGCAGAGACGGACAGGCCTATGGCTACACCTTC.